This TCR beta chain was captured in a study of OX40 agonist ivuxolimab in advanced cancers. General notes on the study: Ivuxolimab was a fully human IgG2 agonistic monoclonal antibody targeting the costimulatory receptor OX40 (CD134). Intravenous ivuxolimab was administered to patients every 2 weeks at six dose levels: 0.01, 0.1, 0.3, 1.5, 3 and 10 mg/kg. Among the approximately 54 dose-escalation patients, about 19 had hepatocellular carcinoma, 15 or so melanoma, 9 renal cell carcinoma and 9 head and neck cancer. In the dose-escalation cohort, around four fifths of patients were male, and the mean age was around 60 years, with a range of roughly 20 to 80. Prior anti-PD-1, anti-PD-L1 or anti-CTLA-4 therapy was permitted, and checkpoint inhibitors had been received by less than 45% of dose-escalation patients. Partial responses occurred in three dose-escalation patients: two with cutaneous melanoma and one with hepatocellular carcinoma. Peripheral TCRbeta sequencing was intended to test whether TCR sequence diversity was altered and clonal T-cell expansion was caused by ivuxolimab. The paper covers the monotherapy dose-escalation part of the phase I ivuxolimab trial, which included N of about 51 patients.

Study-wide findings and limitations: After ivuxolimab, more expanded clones were found on average in CD8+ T cells than in CD4+ T cells. The antigen specificity of the peripheral T cells that underwent clonal expansion was not determined. In the 0.1-3.0 mg/kg groups, partial responders had among the lowest normalized peripheral clonal expansion, particularly in CD8+ T cells. At doses from 0.1 to 3.0 mg/kg, clonal expansion was seen in both CD4+ and CD8+ blood T cells between baseline and week 6. Low levels of normalized T-cell clonal expansion were also seen in some nonresponding patients.

The table lists this clone with a count of one. It has no known antigen specificity. Per-base qualities were not stored, and no clone one base away is much larger. Genomic DNA was extracted from sorted cells for sequencing of the TCRbeta CDR3 region. TCRbeta CDR3 regions were sequenced using the immunoSEQ Assay. Drawn from immuneACCESS, this table holds only the in-frame rearrangements with V and J called that TCRdb kept. Clones are partly lost; checked studies trace under half to an unresolved V gene and leave the rest unexplained. The sample yields 45,000 to 60,000 clones; approximately 92% were counted once. Over 20% of the sample is held by the ten biggest clonotypes. Including cysteine and phenylalanine, the CDR3 has 15 amino acids. The only DNA kept is the CDR3, 45 bases in frame from the first base. The germline V gene gives CDR1 as ENHRY and CDR2 as SYGVKD. Deletion took 3 bases off V and 0 bases off J, with a span of 12 bases between the germline ends.

Patients with a history of autoimmune disease or receiving systemic immunosuppression were excluded from the trial. Peripheral blood for TCR sequencing was collected from all dose cohorts at baseline, on cycle 4 day 1, and on cycle 7 day 1. Samples came from an open-label, multicenter, first-in-human phase I dose-escalation trial of ivuxolimab. Adults with locally advanced or metastatic melanoma, renal cell, hepatocellular, or head and neck squamous cell carcinoma were enrolled in the trial. Before TCR sequencing, CD4+ T cells and CD8+ T cells were sorted from peripheral blood as separate populations.

The source material was CD4+ or CD8+ T cells sorted from blood, sampled in a trial of the OX40 agonist ivuxolimab. This clonotype originated in an adult with an advanced solid tumor such as melanoma, head and neck, liver or kidney cancer. Recombination connected TRBV10-3 to TRBJ2-7; the best D guess is TRBD2, with 6 bases matching. The CDR3 region has the sequence CAISDLGGSSYEQYF. The nucleotide sequence reads as follows: TGTGCCATCAGTGATTTGGGAGGCAGCTCCTACGAGCAGTACTTC.